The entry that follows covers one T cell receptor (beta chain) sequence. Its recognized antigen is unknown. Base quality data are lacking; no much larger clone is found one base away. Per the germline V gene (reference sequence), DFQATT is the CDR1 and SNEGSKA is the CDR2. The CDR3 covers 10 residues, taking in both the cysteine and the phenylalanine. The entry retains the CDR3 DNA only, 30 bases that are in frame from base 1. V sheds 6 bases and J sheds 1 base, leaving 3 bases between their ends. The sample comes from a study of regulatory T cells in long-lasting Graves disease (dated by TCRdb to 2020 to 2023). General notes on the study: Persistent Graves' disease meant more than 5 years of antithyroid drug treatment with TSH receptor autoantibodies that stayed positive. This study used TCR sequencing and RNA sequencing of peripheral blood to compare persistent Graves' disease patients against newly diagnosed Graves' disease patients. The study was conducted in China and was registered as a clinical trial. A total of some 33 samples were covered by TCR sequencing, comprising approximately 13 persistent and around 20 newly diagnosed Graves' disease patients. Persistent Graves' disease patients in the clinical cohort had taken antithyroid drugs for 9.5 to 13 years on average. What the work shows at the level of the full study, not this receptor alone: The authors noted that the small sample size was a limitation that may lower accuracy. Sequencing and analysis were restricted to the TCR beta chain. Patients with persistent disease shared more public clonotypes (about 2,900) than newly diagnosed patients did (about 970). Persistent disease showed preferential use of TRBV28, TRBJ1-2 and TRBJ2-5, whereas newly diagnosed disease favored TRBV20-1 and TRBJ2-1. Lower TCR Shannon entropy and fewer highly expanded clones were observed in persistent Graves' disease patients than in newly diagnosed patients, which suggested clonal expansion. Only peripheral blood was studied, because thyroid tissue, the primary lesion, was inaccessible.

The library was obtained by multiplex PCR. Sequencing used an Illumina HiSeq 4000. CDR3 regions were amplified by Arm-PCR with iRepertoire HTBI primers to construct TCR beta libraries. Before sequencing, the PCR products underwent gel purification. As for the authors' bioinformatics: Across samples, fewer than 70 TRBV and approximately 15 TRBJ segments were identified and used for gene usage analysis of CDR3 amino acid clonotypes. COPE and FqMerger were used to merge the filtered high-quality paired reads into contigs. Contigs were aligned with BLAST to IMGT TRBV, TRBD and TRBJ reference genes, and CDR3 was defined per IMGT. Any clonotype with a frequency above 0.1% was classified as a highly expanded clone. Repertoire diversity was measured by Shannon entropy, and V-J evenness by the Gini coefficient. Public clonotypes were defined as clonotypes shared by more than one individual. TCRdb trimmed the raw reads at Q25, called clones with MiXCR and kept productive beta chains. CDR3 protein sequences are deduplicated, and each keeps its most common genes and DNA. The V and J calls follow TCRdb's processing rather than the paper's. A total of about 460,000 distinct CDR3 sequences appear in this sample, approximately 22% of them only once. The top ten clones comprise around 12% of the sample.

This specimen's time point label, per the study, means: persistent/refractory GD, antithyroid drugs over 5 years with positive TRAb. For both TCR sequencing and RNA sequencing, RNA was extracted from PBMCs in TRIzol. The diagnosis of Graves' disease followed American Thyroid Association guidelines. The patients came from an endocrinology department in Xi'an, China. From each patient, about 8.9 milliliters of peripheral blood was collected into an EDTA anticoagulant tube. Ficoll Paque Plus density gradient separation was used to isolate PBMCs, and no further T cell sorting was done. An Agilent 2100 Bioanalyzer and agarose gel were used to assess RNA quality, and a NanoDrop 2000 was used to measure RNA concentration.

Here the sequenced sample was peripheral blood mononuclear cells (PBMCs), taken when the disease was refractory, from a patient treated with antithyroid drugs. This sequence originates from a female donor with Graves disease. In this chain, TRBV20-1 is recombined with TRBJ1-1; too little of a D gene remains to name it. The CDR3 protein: CSAANTEAFF. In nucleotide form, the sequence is TGCAGTGCCGCGAACACTGAAGCTTTCTTT.